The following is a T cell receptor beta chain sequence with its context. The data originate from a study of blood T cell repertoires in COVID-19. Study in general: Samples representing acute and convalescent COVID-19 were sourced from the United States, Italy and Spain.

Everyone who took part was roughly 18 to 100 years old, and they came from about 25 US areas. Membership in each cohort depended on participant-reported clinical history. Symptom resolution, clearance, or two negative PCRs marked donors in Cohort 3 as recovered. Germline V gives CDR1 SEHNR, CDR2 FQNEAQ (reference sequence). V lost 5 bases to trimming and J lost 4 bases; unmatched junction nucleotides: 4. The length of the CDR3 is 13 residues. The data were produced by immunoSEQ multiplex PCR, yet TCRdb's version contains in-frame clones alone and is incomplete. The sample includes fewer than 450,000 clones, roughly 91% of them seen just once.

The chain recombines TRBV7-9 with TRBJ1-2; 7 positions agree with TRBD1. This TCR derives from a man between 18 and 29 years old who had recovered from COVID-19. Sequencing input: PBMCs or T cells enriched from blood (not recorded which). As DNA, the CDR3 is TGTGCCAGCAGCCCGGGACAGCGCTATGGCTACACCTTC. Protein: CASSPGQRYGYTF.